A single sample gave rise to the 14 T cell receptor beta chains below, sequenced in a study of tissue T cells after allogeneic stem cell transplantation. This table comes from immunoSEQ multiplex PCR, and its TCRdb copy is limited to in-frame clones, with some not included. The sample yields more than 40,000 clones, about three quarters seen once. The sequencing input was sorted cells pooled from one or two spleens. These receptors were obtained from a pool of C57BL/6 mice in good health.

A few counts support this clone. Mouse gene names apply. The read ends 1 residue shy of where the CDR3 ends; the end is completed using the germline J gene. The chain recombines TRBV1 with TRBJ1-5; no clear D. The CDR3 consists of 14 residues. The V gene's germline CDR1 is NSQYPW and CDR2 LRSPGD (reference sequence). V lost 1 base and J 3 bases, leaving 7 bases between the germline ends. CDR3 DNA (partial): TGCACCTGCAGTGCAGGAGCCACCAACCAGGCTCCGCTT. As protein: CTCSAGATNQAPL. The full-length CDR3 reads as CTCSAGATNQAPLF.

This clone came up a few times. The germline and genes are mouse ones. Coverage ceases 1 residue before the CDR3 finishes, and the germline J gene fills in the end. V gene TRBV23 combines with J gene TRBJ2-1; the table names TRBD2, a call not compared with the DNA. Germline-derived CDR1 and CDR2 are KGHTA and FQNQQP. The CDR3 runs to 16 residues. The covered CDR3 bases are TGCTCCAGCAGTCAATCGTGGCTGGGGGGGCATGCTGAGCAGTTC. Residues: CSSSQSWLGGHAEQF. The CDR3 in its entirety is CSSSQSWLGGHAEQFF.

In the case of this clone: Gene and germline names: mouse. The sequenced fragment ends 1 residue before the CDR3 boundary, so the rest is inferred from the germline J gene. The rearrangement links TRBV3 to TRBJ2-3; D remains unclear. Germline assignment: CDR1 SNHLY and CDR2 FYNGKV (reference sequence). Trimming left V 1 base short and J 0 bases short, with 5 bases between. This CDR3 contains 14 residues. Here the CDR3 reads CASSLGWSAETLYF. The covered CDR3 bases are TGTGCCAGCAGCTTAGGCTGGAGTGCAGAAACGCTGTAT.

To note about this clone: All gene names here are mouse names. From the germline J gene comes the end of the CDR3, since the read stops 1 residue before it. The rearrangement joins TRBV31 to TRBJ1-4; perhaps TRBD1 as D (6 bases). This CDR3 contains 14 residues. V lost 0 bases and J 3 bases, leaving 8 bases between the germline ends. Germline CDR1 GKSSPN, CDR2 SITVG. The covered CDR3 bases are TGTGCCTGGAGTCTAGGGGGAACCAACGAAAGATTATTT. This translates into CAWSLGGTNERLF. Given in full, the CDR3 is CAWSLGGTNERLFF.

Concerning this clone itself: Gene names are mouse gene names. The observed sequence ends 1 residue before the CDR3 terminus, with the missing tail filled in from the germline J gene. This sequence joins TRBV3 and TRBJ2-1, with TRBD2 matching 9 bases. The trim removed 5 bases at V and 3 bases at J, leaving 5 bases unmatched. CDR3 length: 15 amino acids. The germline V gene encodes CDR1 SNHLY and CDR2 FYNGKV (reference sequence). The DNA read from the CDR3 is TGTGCCAGCAGCCCCCGACTGGGGGCCTATGCTGAGCAGTTC. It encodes CASSPRLGAYAEQF. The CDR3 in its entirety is CASSPRLGAYAEQFF.

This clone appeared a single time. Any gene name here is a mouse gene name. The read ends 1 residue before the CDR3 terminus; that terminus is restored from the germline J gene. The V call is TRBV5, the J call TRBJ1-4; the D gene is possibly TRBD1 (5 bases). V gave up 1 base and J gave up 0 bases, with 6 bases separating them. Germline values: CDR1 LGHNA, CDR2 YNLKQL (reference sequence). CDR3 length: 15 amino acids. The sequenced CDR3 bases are TGTGCCAGCAGCCAAGGGACAATTTCCAACGAAAGATTATTT. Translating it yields CASSQGTISNERLF. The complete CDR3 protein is CASSQGTISNERLFF.

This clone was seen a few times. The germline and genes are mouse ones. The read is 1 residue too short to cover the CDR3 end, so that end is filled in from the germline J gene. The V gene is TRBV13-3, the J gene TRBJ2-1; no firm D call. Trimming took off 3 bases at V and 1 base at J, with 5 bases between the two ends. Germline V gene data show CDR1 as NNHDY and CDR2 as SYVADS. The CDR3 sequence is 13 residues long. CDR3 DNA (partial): TGTGCCAGCAGTGGAGGGAACTATGCTGAGCAGTTC. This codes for CASSGGNYAEQF. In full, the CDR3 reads CASSGGNYAEQFF.

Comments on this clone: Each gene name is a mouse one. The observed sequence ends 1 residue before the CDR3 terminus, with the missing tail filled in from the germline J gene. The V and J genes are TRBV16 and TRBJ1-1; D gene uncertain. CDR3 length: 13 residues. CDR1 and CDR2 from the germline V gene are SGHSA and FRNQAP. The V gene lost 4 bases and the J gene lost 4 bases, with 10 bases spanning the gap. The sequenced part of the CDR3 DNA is TGTGCAAGCAGCTACTCGACGGGCACAGAAGTCTTC. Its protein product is CASSYSTGTEVF. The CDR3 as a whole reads CASSYSTGTEVFF.

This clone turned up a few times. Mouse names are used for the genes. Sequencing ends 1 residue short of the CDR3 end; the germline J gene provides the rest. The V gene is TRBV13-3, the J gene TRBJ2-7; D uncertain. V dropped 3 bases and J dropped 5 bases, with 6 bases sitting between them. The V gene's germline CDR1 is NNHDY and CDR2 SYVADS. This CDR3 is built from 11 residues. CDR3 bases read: TGTGCCAGCAGTGTCGACAATGAACAGTAC. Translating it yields CASSVDNEQY. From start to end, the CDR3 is CASSVDNEQYF.

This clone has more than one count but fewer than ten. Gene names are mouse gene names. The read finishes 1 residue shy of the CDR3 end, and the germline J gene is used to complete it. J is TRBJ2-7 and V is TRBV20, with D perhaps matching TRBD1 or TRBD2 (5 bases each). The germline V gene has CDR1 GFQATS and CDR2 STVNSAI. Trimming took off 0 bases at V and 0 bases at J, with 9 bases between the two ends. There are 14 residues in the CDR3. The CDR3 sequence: CGARDRGTSYEQYF. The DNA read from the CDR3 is TGTGGTGCTAGGGATAGAGGGACCTCCTATGAACAGTAC.

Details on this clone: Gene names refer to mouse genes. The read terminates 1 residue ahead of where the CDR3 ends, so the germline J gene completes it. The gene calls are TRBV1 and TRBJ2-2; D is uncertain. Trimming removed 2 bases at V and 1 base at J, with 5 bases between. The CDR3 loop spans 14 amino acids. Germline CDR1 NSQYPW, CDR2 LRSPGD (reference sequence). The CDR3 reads CTCSASENTGQLYF. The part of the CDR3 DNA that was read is TGCACCTGCAGTGCATCAGAAAACACCGGGCAGCTCTAC.

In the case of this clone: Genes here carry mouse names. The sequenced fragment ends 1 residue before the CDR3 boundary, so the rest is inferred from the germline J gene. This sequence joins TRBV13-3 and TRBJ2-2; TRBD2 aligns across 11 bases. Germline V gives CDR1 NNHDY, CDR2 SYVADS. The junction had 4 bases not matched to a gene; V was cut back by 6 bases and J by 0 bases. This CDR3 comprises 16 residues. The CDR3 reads CASNPDWGANTGQLYF. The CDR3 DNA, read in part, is TGTGCCAGCAACCCGGACTGGGGGGCAAACACCGGGCAGCTCTAC.

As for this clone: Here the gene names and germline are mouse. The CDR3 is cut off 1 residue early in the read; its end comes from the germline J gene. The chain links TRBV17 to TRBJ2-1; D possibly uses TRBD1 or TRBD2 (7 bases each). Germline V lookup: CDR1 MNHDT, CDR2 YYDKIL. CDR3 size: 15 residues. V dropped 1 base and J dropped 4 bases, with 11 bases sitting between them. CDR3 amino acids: CASSRGQGGYAEQFF. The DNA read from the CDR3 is TGTGCTAGCAGTAGAGGGCAGGGGGGGTATGCTGAGCAGTTC. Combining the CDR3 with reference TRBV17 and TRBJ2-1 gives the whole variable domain DTTVKQNPRYKLARVGKPVNLICSQTMNHDTMYWYQKKPNQAPKLLLFYYDKILNREADTFEKFQSSRPNNSFCSLYIGSAGLEYSAMYLCASSRGQGGYAEQFFGPGTRLTVL.

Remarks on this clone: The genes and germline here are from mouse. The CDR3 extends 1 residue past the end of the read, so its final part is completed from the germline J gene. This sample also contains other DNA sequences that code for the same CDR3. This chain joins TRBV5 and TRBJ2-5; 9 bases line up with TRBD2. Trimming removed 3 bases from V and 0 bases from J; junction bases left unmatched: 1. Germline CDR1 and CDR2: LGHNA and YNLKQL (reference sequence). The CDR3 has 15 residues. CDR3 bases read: TGTGCCAGCAGCCAGGACTGGGGTAACCAAGACACCCAGTAC. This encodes CASSQDWGNQDTQY. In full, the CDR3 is CASSQDWGNQDTQYF.